The sequence of this T cell receptor (beta chain) was determined in a study of T cell clonotyping in hematopoietic cell transplantation. Generated by immunoSEQ multiplex PCR, the TCRdb table keeps only in-frame clones and is missing some. The table records 9,500 to 11,000 clones, 75% to 90% of them present only once. Samples: about 28 days before transplant, then days 30, 100 and 180 after. This sample comprised PBMCs, obtained 180 days after allogeneic stem cell transplant. The source of this sequence is a male patient aged 60 to 75 who had an allogeneic stem cell transplant from an unrelated donor, so the T cells may come from the graft donor. Some clones in this sample may be carry-over from other donors' samples.

CDR3 sequence: CASSASGTGGEANYGYTF. CDR3 bases: TGTGCCAGCAGCGCGAGTGGGACAGGGGGGGAAGCTAACTATGGCTACACCTTC. This chain connects TRBV9 to TRBJ1-2, with TRBD1 matching over 11 bases. The CDR3 contains 18 residues. CDR1 is SGDLS and CDR2 is YYNGEE in the germline V gene. With V trimmed by 3 bases and J by 0 bases, 10 bases remained unmatched.